Listed here are 5 T cell receptor beta chains from one sample, sequenced in a study of blood T cells in healthy people across ages. Then a second PCR, running roughly 7 to 11 cycles, was carried out with a sample-barcoded 5' primer and a J-beta primer mix. Via MiXCR, TCRdb re-called the 5' RACE reads, giving one row per CDR3 protein. The sample records 850,000 to 1,300,000 distinct CDR3 sequences, under 45% being singletons. The source material was blood. The receptor source for this set is a woman between 55 and 75 years old in good health.

This clonotype has only a few counts. The rearrangement uses TRBV6-5 and TRBJ2-4, with 7 bases aligning to TRBD1. This CDR3 spans 18 amino acids. The germline V gene encodes CDR1 MNHEY and CDR2 SVGAGI. The junction had 13 bases not matched to a gene; V was cut back by 0 bases and J by 5 bases. CDR3 DNA sequence: TGTGCCAGCAGTTACTCCGGGACAGCCACTCCAAGGGAAAACATTCAGTACTTC. Translated, it gives CASSYSGTATPRENIQYF.

This chain uses TRBV6-1 with TRBJ1-2, with TRBD1 as a possible D gene (6 bases). With 3 bases removed from V and 0 bases from J, the gap between germline ends came to 17 bases. The CDR3 consists of 17 residues. The V gene's germline CDR1 is MNHNS and CDR2 SASEGT. The CDR3 DNA reads TGTGCCAGCAGTGAGATGGCGCAGGGGTCCACTAACTATGGCTACACCTTC. This sequence encodes CASSEMAQGSTNYGYTF.

This sequence joins TRBV30 and TRBJ2-5; a weak D match, TRBD1 (5 bases). Germline CDR1 reads GTSNPN; CDR2 reads SVGIG (reference sequence). The CDR3 spans 13 residues. Trimming pared 3 bases from V and 6 bases from J, leaving 14 bases between. CDR3 DNA: TGTGCCTGGAGAGAGGTAGGGGCCAAGACCCAGTACTTC. Residues: CAWREVGAKTQYF.

This sequence joins TRBV7-2 and TRBJ2-5, with D possibly TRBD1 on 6 matching bases. Matching the DNA end better, TRBJ2-7 makes the J call doubtful. The CDR3 is 15 amino acids. In germline, CDR1 is SGHTA, CDR2 FQGNSA. The CDR3 DNA follows: TGTGCCAGCAGCTTAGGAACAGGGTCAGTCTACGAGCAGTACTTC. This codes for CASSLGTGSVYEQYF.

This chain uses TRBV9 with TRBJ1-2; the D gene is possibly TRBD1 (5 bases). There are 15 residues in the CDR3. Germline V gives CDR1 SGDLS, CDR2 YYNGEE. V lost 0 bases and J 3 bases, leaving 12 bases between the germline ends. The CDR3 coding sequence is TGTGCCAGCAGCGTAGTTTCCGACAGCTACTATGGCTACACCTTC. It codes for CASSVVSDSYYGYTF.